The 4 T cell receptor beta chains reported below all come from one sample, sequenced in a study of cytomegalovirus exposure and HLA in healthy donors. Use of 60 Vbeta and 13 Jbeta primers characterized the PCR. Profiled with immunoSEQ multiplex PCR; TCRdb holds only in-frame clones, not every one. The profile shows approximately 89,000 clones, approximately 60% of them singletons. Sequencing was performed on PBMCs. The receptors here all came from a woman in her twenties or thirties in good health and CMV-seropositive.

This clone was seen once. The chain combines TRBV15 with TRBJ2-2, with a possible D match to TRBD1 (5 bases). Germline lookup yields CDR1 LNHNV and CDR2 YYDKDF (reference sequence). The CDR3 is 13 amino acids. V was pared by 4 bases and J by 6 bases, with 9 bases between. The CDR3 coding sequence is TGTGCCACCAGCAAGGGGCTTTCCGGGGAGCTGTTTTTT. Protein: CATSKGLSGELFF.

J is TRBJ2-7 and V is TRBV6-1; TRBD1 aligns across 7 bases. CDR3 length: 14 amino acids. With V trimmed by 6 bases and J by 3 bases, 8 bases remained unmatched. Germline V CDR1 and CDR2: MNHNS, SASEGT. CDR3 loop: CASRKGTDFYEQYF. The DNA for the CDR3 is TGTGCCAGCAGGAAAGGGACAGACTTCTACGAGCAGTACTTC.

The V gene is TRBV2, the J gene TRBJ2-1; 9 bases are shared with TRBD2. The CDR3 contains 13 residues. V gave up 7 bases and J gave up 7 bases; unmatched junction bases: 5. Germline CDR1 SNHLY, CDR2 FYNNEI. The CDR3 region is CASTGLAMNEQFF. CDR3 DNA sequence: TGTGCCAGCACAGGACTAGCGATGAATGAGCAGTTCTTC.

This chain links TRBV5-6 with TRBJ2-7, with D perhaps TRBD1 (6 bases). Trimming removed 1 base at V and 6 bases at J, with 14 bases between. Germline lookup yields CDR1 SGHDT and CDR2 YYEEEE. CDR3 length equals 14 residues. DNA for the CDR3: TGTGCCAGCAGCTTGAGGGACATAGGGCGCGAGCAGTACTTC. This gives the protein CASSLRDIGREQYF.